Listed below are T cell receptor beta chains from one sample, sequenced in a study of blood T cell repertoires in COVID-19. Measured with immunoSEQ multiplex PCR; TCRdb has only the in-frame clones, and not every one. The sample records some 240,000 clones, more than 65% being singletons. The sequenced sample was PBMCs or T cells enriched from blood (not recorded which). The source is a man aged 45-65 years who had recovered from COVID-19. CDR3s include the opening cysteine and the closing phenylalanine or tryptophan. Fields, in order: V gene, J gene, D gene, clone size, CDR3 protein, CDR3 DNA. The D gene is left open where the match is weak. Size tells how often a clone was seen (once, few, many) or the class of an expanded clone, and some rows leave it out.

v_call: TRBV10-3; j_call: TRBJ1-1; d_call: NA; clone_size: once; cdr3_aa: CAISEARQTNTEAFF; cdr3_nt: TGTGCCATCAGTGAGGCGCGACAGACGAACACTGAAGCTTTCTTT
v_call: TRBV5-4; j_call: TRBJ2-5; d_call: TRBD1; clone_size: NA; cdr3_aa: CASSARDRRDSETQYF; cdr3_nt: TGTGCCAGCAGCGCCCGGGACAGGCGGGATTCGGAGACCCAGTACTTC
v_call: TRBV9; j_call: TRBJ1-5; d_call: NA; clone_size: NA; cdr3_aa: CASSVGNEPRFAQHF; cdr3_nt: TGTGCCAGCAGCGTAGGGAACGAGCCGCGGTTTGCCCAGCATTTT
v_call: TRBV7-7; j_call: TRBJ2-1; d_call: NA; clone_size: NA; cdr3_aa: CASSSGLPSSYNEQFF; cdr3_nt: TGTGCTAGCAGCTCCGGACTGCCTTCCTCCTACAATGAGCAGTTCTTC
v_call: TRBV19; j_call: TRBJ2-1; d_call: TRBD1; clone_size: NA; cdr3_aa: CASSIWTGFYNEQFF; cdr3_nt: TGTGCCAGTAGTATTTGGACAGGGTTCTACAATGAGCAGTTCTTC
v_call: TRBV11-2; j_call: TRBJ1-3; d_call: NA; clone_size: once; cdr3_aa: CASSVKPQGTRSGNTIYF; cdr3_nt: TGTGCCAGCAGCGTGAAACCACAGGGTACCCGCTCTGGAAACACCATATATTTT
v_call: TRBV3-1/TRBV3-2; j_call: TRBJ1-5; d_call: NA; clone_size: NA; cdr3_aa: CASSRADNQPQHF; cdr3_nt: TGTGCCAGCAGCCGGGCAGATAATCAGCCCCAGCATTTT
v_call: TRBV9; j_call: TRBJ2-3; d_call: NA; clone_size: NA; cdr3_aa: CASTADTGLSTDTQYF; cdr3_nt: TGTGCCAGCACCGCCGATACAGGGTTGAGCACAGATACGCAGTATTTT
v_call: TRBV4-1; j_call: TRBJ1-5; d_call: NA; clone_size: NA; cdr3_aa: CASSQEKLINQPQHF; cdr3_nt: TGCGCCAGCAGCCAAGAGAAACTGATCAATCAGCCCCAGCATTTT
v_call: TRBV27; j_call: TRBJ2-3; d_call: TRBD2; clone_size: once; cdr3_aa: CASSRGGGTDTQYF; cdr3_nt: TGTGCCAGCAGTCGCGGGGGGGGCACAGATACGCAGTATTTT
v_call: TRBV29-1; j_call: TRBJ2-2; d_call: TRBD2; clone_size: NA; cdr3_aa: CSVQRGGTGELFF; cdr3_nt: TGCAGCGTCCAACGGGGGGGCACCGGGGAGCTGTTTTTT
v_call: TRBV28; j_call: TRBJ1-5; d_call: TRBD1; clone_size: NA; cdr3_aa: CASRQGVDQPQHF; cdr3_nt: TGTGCCAGCAGACAGGGGGTGGATCAGCCCCAGCATTTT
v_call: TRBV27; j_call: TRBJ2-7; d_call: TRBD1; clone_size: NA; cdr3_aa: CASSLSVGQGYEQYF; cdr3_nt: TGTGCCAGCAGTTTATCGGTGGGACAGGGGTACGAGCAGTACTTC
v_call: TRBV5-1; j_call: TRBJ1-1; d_call: TRBD1; clone_size: NA; cdr3_aa: CASSPRTGTNTEAFF; cdr3_nt: TGCGCCAGCAGCCCAAGGACAGGGACAAACACTGAAGCTTTCTTT
v_call: TRBV30; j_call: TRBJ1-2; d_call: NA; clone_size: once; cdr3_aa: CAWSVLRRGIGYTF; cdr3_nt: TGTGCCTGGAGTGTACTCCGCCGGGGTATCGGCTACACCTTC
v_call: TRBV2; j_call: TRBJ2-1; d_call: TRBD2; clone_size: NA; cdr3_aa: CASKWGVEASGRSAHNEQFF; cdr3_nt: TGTGCCAGCAAGTGGGGGGTTGAGGCTAGCGGGAGGTCAGCACACAATGAGCAGTTCTTC
v_call: TRBV2; j_call: TRBJ1-2; d_call: TRBD1; clone_size: NA; cdr3_aa: CASSDVRQGYYGYTF; cdr3_nt: TGTGCCAGCAGTGACGTCAGACAGGGGTACTATGGCTACACCTTC
v_call: TRBV6-2/TRBV6-3; j_call: TRBJ1-5; d_call: TRBD1; clone_size: once; cdr3_aa: CASSYGQGNNQPQHF; cdr3_nt: TGTGCCAGCAGTTACGGACAGGGGAACAATCAGCCCCAGCATTTT
v_call: TRBV15; j_call: TRBJ1-2; d_call: NA; clone_size: once; cdr3_aa: CATSRDQGNYGYTF; cdr3_nt: TGTGCCACCAGCAGAGATCAGGGAAACTATGGCTACACCTTC
v_call: TRBV6-5; j_call: TRBJ1-2; d_call: NA; clone_size: NA; cdr3_aa: CASNRRAGTYGYTF; cdr3_nt: TGTGCCAGCAACAGGAGGGCAGGTACCTATGGCTACACCTTC
v_call: TRBV28; j_call: TRBJ2-5; d_call: TRBD1; clone_size: NA; cdr3_aa: CASSLGQIQETQYF; cdr3_nt: TGTGCCAGCAGCCTGGGACAGATTCAAGAGACCCAGTACTTC
v_call: TRBV5-1; j_call: TRBJ2-2; d_call: TRBD1; clone_size: NA; cdr3_aa: CASRSQGAGTTGELFF; cdr3_nt: TGCGCCAGCAGATCGCAGGGGGCGGGTACCACCGGGGAGCTGTTTTTT
v_call: TRBV5-1; j_call: TRBJ2-1; d_call: NA; clone_size: few; cdr3_aa: CASSLVGQRNEQFF; cdr3_nt: TGCGCCAGCAGCTTGGTAGGCCAGCGGAATGAGCAGTTCTTC
v_call: TRBV5-1; j_call: TRBJ2-5; d_call: TRBD2; clone_size: NA; cdr3_aa: CASRLGSATSGQETQYF; cdr3_nt: TGCGCCAGCAGGTTAGGGTCGGCGACTAGCGGCCAAGAGACCCAGTACTTC
v_call: TRBV6-2/TRBV6-3; j_call: TRBJ1-4; d_call: NA; clone_size: NA; cdr3_aa: CASSSLRVRTEKLFF; cdr3_nt: TGTGCCAGCAGTTCCCTCCGGGTCCGCACCGAAAAACTGTTTTTT
v_call: TRBV5-1; j_call: TRBJ2-7; d_call: NA; clone_size: NA; cdr3_aa: CASSLVGAGGTADEQYF; cdr3_nt: TGCGCCAGCAGCTTGGTAGGGGCCGGCGGGACAGCTGACGAGCAGTACTTC
v_call: TRBV3-1/TRBV3-2; j_call: TRBJ2-7; d_call: TRBD2; clone_size: NA; cdr3_aa: CASSQVLLAGGPRLYEQYF; cdr3_nt: TGTGCCAGCAGCCAAGTACTGCTAGCGGGAGGGCCCCGATTATACGAGCAGTACTTC
v_call: TRBV28; j_call: TRBJ2-7; d_call: NA; clone_size: NA; cdr3_aa: CASRPEVGEQYF; cdr3_nt: TGTGCCAGCAGACCTGAGGTGGGCGAGCAGTACTTC
v_call: TRBV3-1/TRBV3-2; j_call: TRBJ1-3; d_call: TRBD1; clone_size: NA; cdr3_aa: CASSQDSTGTGLGNTIYF; cdr3_nt: TGTGCCAGCAGCCAAGATTCTACAGGGACAGGTCTTGGAAACACCATATATTTT
v_call: TRBV10-3; j_call: TRBJ2-7; d_call: NA; clone_size: NA; cdr3_aa: CAISGSGQTSYEQYF; cdr3_nt: TGTGCCATCAGTGGGTCAGGACAGACCTCCTACGAGCAGTACTTC
v_call: TRBV25-1; j_call: TRBJ2-2; d_call: TRBD2; clone_size: NA; cdr3_aa: CASSVLTSGSVGGELFF; cdr3_nt: TGTGCCAGCAGTGTATTAACTAGCGGGAGCGTCGGCGGGGAGCTGTTTTTT
v_call: TRBV3-1/TRBV3-2; j_call: TRBJ2-1; d_call: NA; clone_size: NA; cdr3_aa: CASSRFRNEQFF; cdr3_nt: TGTGCCAGCAGCCGATTCCGGAATGAGCAGTTCTTC
v_call: TRBV7-9; j_call: TRBJ1-2; d_call: NA; clone_size: NA; cdr3_aa: CASSTRDTSYGYTF; cdr3_nt: TGTGCCAGCAGCACAAGGGACACCTCCTATGGCTACACCTTC
v_call: TRBV19; j_call: TRBJ1-2; d_call: TRBD1; clone_size: NA; cdr3_aa: CASSRTGGADYGYTF; cdr3_nt: TGTGCCAGTAGTAGGACAGGGGGCGCCGACTATGGCTACACCTTC
v_call: TRBV14; j_call: TRBJ2-7; d_call: TRBD1; clone_size: once; cdr3_aa: CASSLKTGFHEQYF; cdr3_nt: TGTGCCAGCAGCCTTAAGACAGGGTTTCACGAGCAGTACTTC
v_call: TRBV5-1; j_call: TRBJ1-2; d_call: TRBD1; clone_size: NA; cdr3_aa: CASSLGQGAPGYGYTF; cdr3_nt: TGCGCCAGCAGCTTGGGACAGGGGGCGCCAGGCTATGGCTACACCTTC
v_call: TRBV7-2; j_call: TRBJ1-1; d_call: NA; clone_size: NA; cdr3_aa: CASSTPGTLNTEAFF; cdr3_nt: TGTGCCAGCAGCACCCCCGGGACATTGAACACTGAAGCTTTCTTT
v_call: TRBV5-1; j_call: TRBJ2-3; d_call: NA; clone_size: NA; cdr3_aa: CASSFGWTSTDTQYF; cdr3_nt: TGCGCCAGCAGCTTTGGATGGACTTCCACAGATACGCAGTATTTT
v_call: TRBV28; j_call: TRBJ1-5; d_call: NA; clone_size: NA; cdr3_aa: CASSLGVGNQPQHF; cdr3_nt: TGTGCCAGCAGCCTAGGGGTGGGCAATCAGCCCCAGCATTTT
v_call: TRBV7-8; j_call: TRBJ1-4; d_call: NA; clone_size: NA; cdr3_aa: CASSPAGRWREKLFF; cdr3_nt: TGTGCCAGCAGCCCAGCCGGCAGGTGGAGGGAAAAACTGTTTTTT
v_call: TRBV7-2; j_call: TRBJ2-1; d_call: TRBD2; clone_size: NA; cdr3_aa: CASSLGGGFPNEQFF; cdr3_nt: TGTGCCAGCAGCTTAGGCGGGGGTTTCCCCAATGAGCAGTTCTTC
v_call: TRBV5-5; j_call: TRBJ2-1; d_call: NA; clone_size: NA; cdr3_aa: CASSLAGVNSYNEQFF; cdr3_nt: TGTGCCAGCAGCTTGGCGGGGGTAAACTCCTACAATGAGCAGTTCTTC
v_call: TRBV7-2; j_call: TRBJ1-2; d_call: NA; clone_size: NA; cdr3_aa: CASRTREANYGYTF; cdr3_nt: TGTGCCAGCAGAACCAGGGAAGCTAACTATGGCTACACCTTC
v_call: TRBV27; j_call: TRBJ1-2; d_call: TRBD1; clone_size: NA; cdr3_aa: CASSLGQGTYGYTF; cdr3_nt: TGTGCCAGCAGTTTAGGACAGGGGACCTATGGCTACACCTTC
v_call: TRBV5-1; j_call: TRBJ1-4; d_call: NA; clone_size: NA; cdr3_aa: CASSTDRVNEKLFF; cdr3_nt: TGCGCCAGCAGCACGGACAGAGTTAATGAAAAACTGTTTTTT
v_call: TRBV2; j_call: TRBJ2-2; d_call: NA; clone_size: NA; cdr3_aa: CASSTMTRTGELFF; cdr3_nt: TGTGCCAGCAGTACCATGACTCGTACCGGGGAGCTGTTTTTT
v_call: TRBV6-2/TRBV6-3; j_call: TRBJ1-5; d_call: NA; clone_size: once; cdr3_aa: CASSYSYQPQHF; cdr3_nt: TGTGCCAGCAGTTACTCCTATCAGCCCCAGCATTTT
v_call: TRBV7-9; j_call: TRBJ1-2; d_call: TRBD1; clone_size: few; cdr3_aa: CASSFGQGRGYGYTF; cdr3_nt: TGTGCCAGCAGCTTTGGACAGGGAAGGGGCTATGGCTACACCTTC
v_call: TRBV5-1; j_call: TRBJ1-2; d_call: TRBD1; clone_size: NA; cdr3_aa: CASSFLGGDYGYTF; cdr3_nt: TGCGCCAGCAGCTTTTTAGGGGGCGACTATGGCTACACCTTC
v_call: TRBV9; j_call: TRBJ1-1; d_call: TRBD1; clone_size: NA; cdr3_aa: CASSPGGRTEAFF; cdr3_nt: TGTGCCAGCAGCCCAGGGGGGCGGACTGAAGCTTTCTTT
v_call: TRBV19; j_call: TRBJ1-2; d_call: NA; clone_size: NA; cdr3_aa: CASSIEGRLNYGYTF; cdr3_nt: TGTGCCAGTAGTATAGAGGGCAGGCTTAACTATGGCTACACCTTC
v_call: TRBV4-3; j_call: TRBJ2-2; d_call: TRBD2; clone_size: NA; cdr3_aa: CASSQDSLAGHTGELFF; cdr3_nt: TGCGCCAGCAGCCAAGATAGTCTAGCGGGGCACACCGGGGAGCTGTTTTTT
v_call: TRBV3-1/TRBV3-2; j_call: TRBJ2-1; d_call: TRBD2; clone_size: NA; cdr3_aa: CASSLERGGRDEQFF; cdr3_nt: TGTGCCAGCAGCCTGGAGCGGGGGGGTCGGGATGAGCAGTTCTTC